This T cell receptor beta chain was observed in a study of T cell responses to AZD1222 COVID-19 vaccine. Study in general: Pooling was applied to second doses at about 4 or about 12 weeks. Overall study results and limits: Seropositive status at baseline applied to only five or six AZD1222 recipients. Researchers took repertoire samples only after the peak T cell response had come. Two AZD1222 administrations were followed by greater Spike-specific TCR breadth and depth.

Produced via immunoSEQ multiplex PCR; TCRdb's table is partial and in-frame only. The sample records 95,000 or so clones, 85% to 90% being singletons. Of note for this clone: No antigen is known for it.

The receptor's source is an adult in good health. This sample comprised peripheral blood, obtained on day 0 of AZD1222 vaccination.

CDR3 DNA sequence: TGTGCCAGCAGCCAAGCCACAGAGCCGGGCTATGGCTACACCTTC. Translated: CASSQATEPGYGYTF. This chain links TRBV7-2 with TRBJ1-2; no clear D gene. V lost 5 bases and J lost 4, with 17 bases in between. This CDR3 is 15 amino acids long. The V gene's germline CDR1 is SGHTA and CDR2 FQGNSA.